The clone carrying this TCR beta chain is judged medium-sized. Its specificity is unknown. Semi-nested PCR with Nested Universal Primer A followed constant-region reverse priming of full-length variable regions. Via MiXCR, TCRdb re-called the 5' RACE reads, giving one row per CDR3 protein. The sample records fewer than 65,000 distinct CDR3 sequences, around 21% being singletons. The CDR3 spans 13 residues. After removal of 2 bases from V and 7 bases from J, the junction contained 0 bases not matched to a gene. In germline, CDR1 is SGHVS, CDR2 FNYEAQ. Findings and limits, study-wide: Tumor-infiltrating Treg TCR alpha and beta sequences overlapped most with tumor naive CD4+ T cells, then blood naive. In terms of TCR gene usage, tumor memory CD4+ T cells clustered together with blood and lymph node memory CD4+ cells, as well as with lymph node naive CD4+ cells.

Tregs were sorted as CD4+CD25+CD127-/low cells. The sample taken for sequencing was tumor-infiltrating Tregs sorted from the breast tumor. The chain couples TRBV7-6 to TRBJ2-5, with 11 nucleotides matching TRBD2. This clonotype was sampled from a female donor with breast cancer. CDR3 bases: TGTGCCAGCAGCTTACTAGCGGGAGGGACCCAGTACTTC. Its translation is CASSLLAGGTQYF.